Shown below are 5 T cell receptor beta chains from a single sample sequenced in a study of OX40 agonist ivuxolimab in advanced cancers. The protocol was immunoSEQ multiplex PCR, while the TCRdb copy is restricted to in-frame clones and leaves out a portion. In the table there are 20,000 to 30,000 clones, nearly 85% of which are singletons. The sequenced sample was CD4+ or CD8+ T cells sorted from blood, obtained in a trial of the OX40 agonist ivuxolimab. All receptors come from an adult with an advanced solid tumor such as melanoma, head and neck, liver or kidney cancer.

The chain is built from TRBV7-9 and TRBJ1-2; possibly TRBD1 for D (6 bases). The V gene's germline CDR1 is SEHNR and CDR2 FQNEAQ (reference sequence). The CDR3 is made up of 14 amino acids. V dropped 2 bases and J dropped 7 bases, with 14 bases sitting between them. The CDR3 region has the DNA TGTGCCAGCAGCTTAATTGACAGGTTAGGTGGCTACACCTTC. Translating gives CASSLIDRLGGYTF.

This sequence joins TRBV5-6 and TRBJ2-5; D may match TRBD1 or TRBD2 (5 bases each). CDR1 SGHDT and CDR2 YYEEEE come from the germline V gene. With 3 bases removed from V and 0 bases from J, the gap between germline ends came to 9 bases. The CDR3 length is 14 residues. CDR3: CASSSGPNQETQYF. In nucleotides, the CDR3 is TGTGCCAGCAGCTCGGGACCGAACCAAGAGACCCAGTACTTC. The variable domain in full, completed from reference TRBV5-6 and TRBJ2-5, reads DAGVTQSPTHLIKTRGQQVTLRCSPKSGHDTVSWYQQALGQGPQFIFQYYEEEERQRGNFPDRFSGHQFPNYSSELNVNALLLGDSALYLCASSSGPNQETQYFGPGTRLLVL.

The chain links TRBV29-1 to TRBJ1-1, with TRBD1 matching 7 bases. This CDR3 contains 13 residues. The V gene's germline CDR1 is SQVTM and CDR2 ANQGSEA. V dropped 5 bases and J dropped 1; count of bases not matched to a gene: 4. The CDR3 DNA reads as TGCAGCGTTCCCGGGACAGCGAACACTGAAGCTTTCTTT. Protein sequence: CSVPGTANTEAFF.

The chain has TRBV28 and TRBJ1-2; 8 bases line up with TRBD1. The CDR3 consists of 14 residues. J gave up 5 bases and V 7 bases, and 9 bases lay outside the gene matches. The germline V gene encodes CDR1 MDHEN and CDR2 SYDVKM. The CDR3 is CASTIGQGTYGYTF. CDR3 coding DNA: TGTGCCAGCACAATCGGACAGGGAACTTATGGCTACACCTTC.

The rearrangement uses TRBV13 and TRBJ2-7; 8 nucleotides align to TRBD2. The CDR3 spans 14 residues. The trim removed 6 bases at V and 3 bases at J, leaving 7 bases unmatched. Per germline, CDR1 PRHDT and CDR2 FYEKMQ (reference sequence). The CDR3 DNA reads TGTGCCAGCAGTGCTGCGGGGGGCGTCTACGAGCAGTACTTC. Translating it yields CASSAAGGVYEQYF.